The 10 T cell receptor beta chains in this list originate from one sample, sequenced in a study of T-cell memory formation after mild COVID-19. In TCRdb, the 5' RACE reads were re-called with MiXCR into one record per CDR3 protein. Found here are roughly 150,000 distinct CDR3 sequences, 13% to 15% of them singletons; the top ten hold roughly an eighth. The sample comprised PBMCs or a T cell subset sorted from them (not recorded which). These TCRs come from an adult woman who had mild COVID-19 (a few samples of this study predate the infection). Cell type and time point are not known.

This clonotype has a handful of counts. The chain uses TRBV29-1 and TRBJ2-7; D is uncertain. This CDR3 contains 11 residues. From germline, CDR1 is SQVTM and CDR2 ANQGSEA. Between the trimmed V and J ends, which lost 1 base and 6 bases, there was a span of 7 bases. The CDR3 spells CSVEAYFEQYF. CDR3 nucleotide sequence: TGCAGCGTTGAAGCATATTTCGAGCAGTACTTC.

This chain joins TRBV25-1 and TRBJ2-6, with unresolved D. The CDR3 runs 17 residues. Trimming left V 5 bases short and J 0 bases short, with 14 bases between. Germline CDR1 MGHDK, CDR2 SYGVNS. CDR3 in DNA: TGTGCCAGCAGTCCCTCGCAGGTGACCTCTGGGGCCAACGTCCTGACTTTC. It codes for CASSPSQVTSGANVLTF.

This clonotype came up a few times. The chain is built from TRBV12-3 or TRBV12-4 and TRBJ2-5; weak D call: TRBD2 (5 bases). The V end lost 8 bases, the J end lost 4 bases, and 17 bases lay between the germline ends. This CDR3 spans 14 amino acids. CDR3 sequence reads: CASGRDGGGETQYF. CDR3 coding DNA: TGTGCCAGCGGTCGGGATGGTGGTGGAGAGACCCAGTACTTC.

The table lists this clonotype with a few counts. V gene TRBV4-1 combines with J gene TRBJ2-2; 8 bases match TRBD1. The CDR3 runs 19 residues. Germline V gene lookup returns CDR1 MGHRA and CDR2 YSYEKL. The V and J ends lost 1 base and 4 bases, in that order; junction bases with no gene match: 14. The CDR3 coding sequence is TGCGCCAGCAGCCAAGTTATGGTTAAGACAGGGGCTGGCACCGGGGAGCTGTTTTTT. Residues: CASSQVMVKTGAGTGELFF.

V gene TRBV12-2 combines with J gene TRBJ2-1; the D call in the table, TRBD1, was not verified against the DNA. TRBV12-2 is an annotated pseudogene. This CDR3 region has 14 residues. The CDR3 region is CASRRPWGDNEQFF. In DNA form, the CDR3 reads TGTGCAAGTCGCCGCCCCTGGGGGGACAATGAGCAGTTCTTC.

The chain combines TRBV29-1 with TRBJ2-7; TRBD2 might be the D (5 bases). The CDR3 is 13 amino acids. V dropped 3 bases and J dropped 2 bases, with 11 bases sitting between them. The V gene's germline CDR1 is SQVTM and CDR2 ANQGSEA. The CDR3 sequence: CSVECLAPYEQYF. The CDR3 DNA sequence: TGCAGCGTTGAGTGCCTAGCTCCCTACGAGCAGTACTTC.

Comments on this clonotype: A single base separates this from a much larger clone, so it may be a read error. The chain has TRBV7-2 and TRBJ2-1, with D possibly matching TRBD2 (6 bases). Trimming cost V 6 bases and J 5 bases, with 17 bases left between them. The germline V gene encodes CDR1 SGHTA and CDR2 FQGNSA. The CDR3 is made up of 15 amino acids. The CDR3 here is CASRVLATLNNEQFF. In DNA form, the CDR3 reads TGTGCCAGCAGAGTACTAGCCACCTTGAACAATGAGCAGTTCTTC.

The chain uses TRBV3-1 and TRBJ2-2, with 7 bases that match TRBD1. Germline CDR1 is LGHDT and CDR2 is YNNKEL (reference sequence). The CDR3 contains 15 residues. V lost 4 bases, J lost 6 bases, and 8 bases stayed unmatched. The CDR3 coding sequence is TGTGCCAGCAGCCCAATAGACAGGGTACCCGGGGAGCTGTTTTTT. It yields the protein CASSPIDRVPGELFF.

This clonotype was recorded at least ten times. The chain has TRBV9 and TRBJ2-2; no firm D call. Trimming removed 0 bases from V and 2 bases from J, with 5 bases in between. Germline V gene sequence: CDR1 SGDLS, CDR2 YYNGEE. This CDR3 spans 14 amino acids. CDR3 nucleotide sequence: TGTGCCAGCAGCGTAGCACCTAACACCGGGGAGCTGTTTTTT. This encodes CASSVAPNTGELFF.

This clonotype was counted a few times. This chain uses TRBV5-1 with TRBJ2-5; D uncertain. The CDR3 has 14 residues. Trimming pared 0 bases from V and 2 bases from J, leaving 8 bases between. Germline-derived CDR1 and CDR2 are SGHRS and YFSETQ. The CDR3 DNA sequence: TGCGCCAGCAGCTTGGAGGTCCATCAAGAGACCCAGTACTTC. It specifies CASSLEVHQETQYF.